Shown below are 14 T cell receptor beta chains from a single sample sequenced in a study of vaccination effects on CD4 cells after COVID-19. Isolation of CD4+ T cells took place after more than 9 days of culture. These receptors' targets are unknown. This table comes from immunoSEQ multiplex PCR, and its TCRdb copy is limited to in-frame clones, with some not included. Of roughly 64,000 clones in the sample, about two thirds were seen once. This sample comprised CD4+ T cells from PBMCs cultured without peptide, obtained before COVID-19 vaccination. The receptors were sampled from a human donor who had a prior SARS-CoV-2 infection.

V usage is TRBV10-2 and J usage is TRBJ2-1; maybe TRBD2 (5 bases). The length of the CDR3 is 17 residues. Trimming removed 0 bases at V and 4 bases at J, with 16 bases between. Per the germline V gene, CDR1 is WSHSY and CDR2 is SAAADI. The CDR3 sequence is CASSESDYPRRYNEQFF. The CDR3 nucleotides are TGCGCCAGCAGTGAGTCCGACTACCCGAGGAGATACAATGAGCAGTTCTTC.

This chain links TRBV18 with TRBJ2-5; 14 positions match TRBD2. The germline V gene encodes CDR1 KGHSH and CDR2 LQKENI. V trimming: 5 bases; J trimming: 5 bases; junction bases outside the gene matches: 7. This CDR3 contains 16 residues. The CDR3 sequence is CASSTGTSGSGETQYF. In DNA, the CDR3 is TGTGCCAGCTCAACGGGGACTAGCGGGAGTGGTGAGACCCAGTACTTC.

The chain has TRBV7-6 and TRBJ2-2, with TRBD2 matching over 12 bases. The CDR3 runs to 15 residues. Germline trimming cut 6 bases from V and 2 bases from J; bases unmatched to any gene: 1. Per the germline V gene, CDR1 is SGHVS and CDR2 is FNYEAQ. The CDR3 DNA follows: TGTGCCAGCAGAGGACTAGCGGGAAACACCGGGGAGCTGTTTTTT. This translates into CASRGLAGNTGELFF.

This clone was recorded a few times. The rearrangement links TRBV4-2 to TRBJ2-3; 9 bases are shared with TRBD2. Germline assignment: CDR1 LGHNA and CDR2 YNFKEQ. The length of the CDR3 is 19 residues. The J segment lost 2 bases and the V segment lost 3 bases, leaving 15 bases of the junction unmatched. The DNA of the CDR3 is TGTGCCAGCAGCCAGTCCCCTTCTCGCGGGAGGGCCCTCACAGATACGCAGTATTTT. This gives the protein CASSQSPSRGRALTDTQYF.

V is TRBV11-2 and J is TRBJ1-3; the D is unclear. The CDR3 covers 16 residues. V lost 5 bases and J lost 0, with 14 bases in between. Looked up from germline, CDR1 is SGHAT and CDR2 is FQNNGV. Here the CDR3 DNA reads TGTGCCAGCAGCCCCTGGTTCCGTTACTCTGGAAACACCATATATTTT. This sequence encodes CASSPWFRYSGNTIYF.

V is TRBV27 and J is TRBJ1-1, with 8 bases identical to TRBD1. V dropped 5 bases and J dropped 0; count of bases not matched to a gene: 23. The CDR3 runs 21 residues. Germline-derived CDR1 and CDR2 are MNHEY and SMNVEV (reference sequence). As DNA, the CDR3 is TGTGCCAGCAGTCCCGGGACAGGCCTATTGGGTTCGAAGGCCATGAACACTGAAGCTTTCTTT. Protein sequence: CASSPGTGLLGSKAMNTEAFF.

V gene TRBV19 combines with J gene TRBJ2-5, with a weak D call TRBD2 (6 bases). The CDR3 has 14 residues. V shed 10 bases and J shed 5 bases, with 20 bases lying between them. The V gene's germline CDR1 is LNHDA and CDR2 SQIVND (reference sequence). The CDR3 reads CATGLMGLGETQYF. Here the CDR3 DNA reads TGTGCCACCGGACTAATGGGGCTGGGGGAGACCCAGTACTTC.

The V call is TRBV11-2, the J call TRBJ2-5; D is unresolved. The germline V and J ends were trimmed by 2 bases and 9 bases, with 13 bases remaining between them. Looked up from germline, CDR1 is SGHAT and CDR2 is FQNNGV. The length of the CDR3 is 13 residues. This CDR3 is CASSLSLLAPQYF. CDR3 coding DNA: TGTGCCAGCAGCTTATCTCTGTTGGCGCCCCAGTACTTC. The full variable domain, rest sourced from reference TRBV11-2 and TRBJ2-5, is EAGVAQSPRYKIIEKRQSVAFWCNPISGHATLYWYQQILGQGPKLLIQFQNNGVVDDSQLPKDRFSAERLKGVDSTLKIQPAKLEDSAVYLCASSLSLLAPQYFGPGTRLLVL.

This clone occurred a few times. The chain is built from TRBV18 and TRBJ2-7, with no clear D. Germline V gives CDR1 KGHSH, CDR2 LQKENI. The CDR3 is 15 residues long. V lost 2 bases and J lost 4, with 15 bases in between. As DNA, the CDR3 is TGTGCCAGCTCACCATCAAACTACCCTCCTTACGAGCAGTACTTC. This translates into CASSPSNYPPYEQYF. Variable domain in full (rest from reference TRBV18 and TRBJ2-7): NAGVMQNPRHLVRRRGQEARLRCSPMKGHSHVYWYRQLPEEGLKFMVYLQKENIIDESGMPKERFSAEFPKEGPSILRIQQVVRGDSAAYFCASSPSNYPPYEQYFGPGTRLTVT.

The table lists this clone with a few counts. The J gene is TRBJ2-2, the V gene TRBV10-3, with TRBD2 matching 12 bases. The CDR3 totals 17 residues. The V segment lost 2 bases and the J segment 6 bases; nucleotides outside the gene matches: 7. The V gene's germline CDR1 is ENHRY and CDR2 SYGVKD. This chain's CDR3 is CAISEPTSGGLSGELFF. The CDR3 nucleotides read TGTGCCATCAGTGAGCCCACTAGCGGGGGGCTCTCCGGGGAGCTGTTTTTT.

CDR3 in DNA: TGTGCCAGCAGTTACACGACAGGGTATGGCTACACCTTC. This codes for CASSYTTGYGYTF. The gene calls are TRBV6-5 and TRBJ1-2; TRBD1 agrees at 7 bases. CDR3 length: 13 residues. Losses at the gene ends were 2 bases for V and 5 bases for J; bases not matched to a gene: 2. The germline V gene has CDR1 MNHEY and CDR2 SVGAGI.

The chain couples TRBV7-9 to TRBJ2-3, with TRBD2 identical over 7 bases. Germline V gene data show CDR1 as SEHNR and CDR2 as FQNEAQ (reference sequence). J was trimmed by 2 bases and V by 2 bases; bases with no gene match: 10. The CDR3 covers 17 residues. CDR3 sequence: CASSLFLGGRSTDTQYF. The CDR3 DNA is TGTGCCAGCAGCTTATTTCTGGGCGGGAGATCCACAGATACGCAGTATTTT.

In its sample, this clone was seen a few times. This rearrangement joins TRBV10-3 to TRBJ2-3; D might be TRBD1 (6 bases). Germline V gene lookup returns CDR1 ENHRY and CDR2 SYGVKD. The CDR3 runs 14 residues. Trimming took off 4 bases at V and 2 bases at J, with 10 bases between the two ends. The CDR3 DNA sequence: TGTGCCATCAGTGGGACAGTATCCACAGATACGCAGTATTTT. It encodes CAISGTVSTDTQYF.

The V gene is TRBV5-1, the J gene TRBJ2-7; 12 bases are shared with TRBD1. This CDR3 comprises 16 residues. Germline loops: CDR1 SGHRS, CDR2 YFSETQ. V lost 0 bases and J lost 7; bases outside the gene matches: 8. This CDR3 is CASSLAPGQGAWEQYF. CDR3 DNA: TGCGCCAGCAGCTTGGCGCCGGGACAGGGGGCTTGGGAGCAGTACTTC. The full variable domain, completed using reference TRBV5-1 and TRBJ2-7, is KAGVTQTPRYLIKTRGQQVTLSCSPISGHRSVSWYQQTPGQGLQFLFEYFSETQRNKGNFPGRFSGRQFSNSRSEMNVSTLELGDSALYLCASSLAPGQGAWEQYFGPGTRLTVT.